This TCR beta chain was found in a study of T-cell memory formation after mild COVID-19. The overall study: Largely donor-specific TCR clusters were found.

This clonotype turned up a few times. Its antigen is undetermined. Study-wide findings and caveats: A second wave of clones peaked on day 37, and their SARS-CoV-2 specificity went unconfirmed. Clones contracting over day 15 to 85 were CD4/CD8 balanced, with later expanders leaning CD4+. That cross-reactive memory joined was suggested by some responding clones appearing in pre-infection memory.

A single record per CDR3 protein comes from TCRdb applying MiXCR to the 5' RACE reads. The sample shows a few hundred thousand distinct CDR3 sequences, 15% to 20% of them seen only once. V lost 3 bases, J lost 8 bases, and 11 bases lay in between. The germline gives CDR1 SGHRS, CDR2 YFSETQ. The CDR3 consists of 12 residues. The TCR comes from a young man who had mild COVID-19 (a few samples of this study predate the infection). Cell type and time point are not known. Sequences were obtained from PBMCs or a T cell subset sorted from them (not recorded which). The gene calls are TRBV5-1 and TRBJ1-2; D unclear. Here the CDR3 DNA reads TGCGCCAGCAGCTGGGAGATGGGGGGCTACACCTTC. This gives the protein CASSWEMGGYTF. Filled out from reference TRBV5-1 and TRBJ1-2, the complete variable domain reads KAGVTQTPRYLIKTRGQQVTLSCSPISGHRSVSWYQQTPGQGLQFLFEYFSETQRNKGNFPGRFSGRQFSNSRSEMNVSTLELGDSALYLCASSWEMGGYTFGSGTRLTVV.